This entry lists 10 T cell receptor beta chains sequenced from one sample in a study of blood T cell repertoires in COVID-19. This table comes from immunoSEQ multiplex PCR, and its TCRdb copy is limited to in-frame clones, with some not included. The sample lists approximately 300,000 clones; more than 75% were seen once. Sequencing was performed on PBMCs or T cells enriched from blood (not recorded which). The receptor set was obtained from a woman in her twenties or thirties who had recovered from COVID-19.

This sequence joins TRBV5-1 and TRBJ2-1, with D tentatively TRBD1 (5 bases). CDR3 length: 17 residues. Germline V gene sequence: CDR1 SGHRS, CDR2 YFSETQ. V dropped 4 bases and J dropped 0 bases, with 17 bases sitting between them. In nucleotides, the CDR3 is TGCGCCAGCAGCCCCGACCCGACAGCGAGCTCCTACAATGAGCAGTTCTTC. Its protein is CASSPDPTASSYNEQFF.

In DNA, the CDR3 is TGCGCCAGCAGTGAGACAGGGTACTCCTACAATGAGCAGTTCTTC. This codes for CASSETGYSYNEQFF. This sequence joins TRBV10-2 and TRBJ2-1; D might be TRBD1 (6 bases). Germline loops: CDR1 WSHSY, CDR2 SAAADI. V gave up 2 bases and J gave up 0 bases, with 8 bases separating them. There are 15 residues in the CDR3.

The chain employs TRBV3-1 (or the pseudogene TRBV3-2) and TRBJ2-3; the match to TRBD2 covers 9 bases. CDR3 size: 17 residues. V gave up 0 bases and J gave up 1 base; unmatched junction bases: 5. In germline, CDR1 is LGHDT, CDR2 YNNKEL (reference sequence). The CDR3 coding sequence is TGTGCCAGCAGCCAAGAAGGTGCTAGCGGGGGCACAGATACGCAGTATTTT. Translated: CASSQEGASGGTDTQYF.

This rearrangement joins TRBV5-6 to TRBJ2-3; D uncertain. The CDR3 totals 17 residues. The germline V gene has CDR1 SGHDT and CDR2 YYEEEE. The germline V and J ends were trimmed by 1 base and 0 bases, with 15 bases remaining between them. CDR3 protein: CASSLPSGPTSTDTQYF. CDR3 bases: TGTGCCAGCAGCTTGCCGTCAGGTCCTACTAGCACAGATACGCAGTATTTT.

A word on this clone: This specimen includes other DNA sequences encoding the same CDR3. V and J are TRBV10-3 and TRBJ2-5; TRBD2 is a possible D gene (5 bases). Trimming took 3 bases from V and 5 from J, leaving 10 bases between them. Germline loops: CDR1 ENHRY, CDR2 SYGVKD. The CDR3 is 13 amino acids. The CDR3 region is CAISERGQETQYF. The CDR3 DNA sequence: TGTGCCATCAGTGAACGCGGGCAGGAGACCCAGTACTTC.

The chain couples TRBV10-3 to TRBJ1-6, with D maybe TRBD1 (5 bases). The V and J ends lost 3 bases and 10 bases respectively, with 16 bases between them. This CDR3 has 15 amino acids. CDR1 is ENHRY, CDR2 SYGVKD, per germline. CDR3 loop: CAISEETGFQSPLHF. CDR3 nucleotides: TGTGCCATCAGTGAAGAAACAGGATTCCAATCACCCCTCCACTTT.

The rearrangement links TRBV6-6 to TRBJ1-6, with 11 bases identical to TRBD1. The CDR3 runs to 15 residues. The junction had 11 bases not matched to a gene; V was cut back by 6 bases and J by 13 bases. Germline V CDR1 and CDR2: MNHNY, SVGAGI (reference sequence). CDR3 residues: CASSLRDRGSGPLHF. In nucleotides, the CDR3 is TGTGCCAGCAGCTTACGGGACAGGGGGTCGGGTCCCCTCCACTTT.

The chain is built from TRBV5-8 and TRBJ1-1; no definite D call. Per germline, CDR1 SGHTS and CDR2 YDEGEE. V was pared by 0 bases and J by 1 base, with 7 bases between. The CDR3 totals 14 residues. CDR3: CASSLAGSNTEAFF. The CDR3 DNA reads TGTGCCAGCAGCTTGGCCGGTTCGAACACTGAAGCTTTCTTT.

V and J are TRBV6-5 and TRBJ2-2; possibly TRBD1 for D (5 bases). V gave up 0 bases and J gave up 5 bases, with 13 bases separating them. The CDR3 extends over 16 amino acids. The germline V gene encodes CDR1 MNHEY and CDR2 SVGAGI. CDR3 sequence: CASSYSSGSATGELFF. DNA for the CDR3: TGTGCCAGCAGTTACTCGTCAGGGTCCGCTACCGGGGAGCTGTTTTTT.

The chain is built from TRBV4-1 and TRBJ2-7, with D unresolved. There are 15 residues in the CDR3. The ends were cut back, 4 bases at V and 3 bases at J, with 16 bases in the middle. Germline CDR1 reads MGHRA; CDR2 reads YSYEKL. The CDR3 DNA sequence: TGCGCCAGCAGCCTCGTATGGGCAGCCAACTACGAGCAGTACTTC. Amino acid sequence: CASSLVWAANYEQYF.